Below are 10 T cell receptor beta chains sequenced from a single sample in a study of blood T cell repertoires in COVID-19. The method was immunoSEQ multiplex PCR; TCRdb's version includes in-frame clones alone and lacks a portion of them. The sample records some 340,000 clones, roughly four fifths being singletons. Sequenced sample: PBMCs or T cells enriched from blood (not recorded which). All receptors come from a woman aged 50 to 60 who had recovered from COVID-19.

The rearrangement joins TRBV30 to TRBJ1-3, with a tentative D call TRBD1 (5 bases). Germline lookup yields CDR1 GTSNPN and CDR2 SVGIG (reference sequence). There are 13 residues in the CDR3. V was shortened by 1 base and J by 3 bases, with 7 bases between the two germline ends. The CDR3 DNA reads as TGTGCCTGGAGTGGGGGGGGTGGAAACACCATATATTTT. Amino acid sequence: CAWSGGGGNTIYF.

Here the CDR3 reads CASSYVAGQIREPQHF. In DNA form, the CDR3 reads TGTGCCAGCAGTTACGTTGCTGGACAGATTCGGGAGCCCCAGCATTTT. The rearrangement links TRBV6-2 or TRBV6-3 to TRBJ1-5; D is possibly TRBD1 (6 bases). Germline CDR1 MNHEY, CDR2 SVGEGT. Trimming removed 2 bases from V and 8 bases from J, with 19 bases in between. The CDR3 consists of 16 residues.

V gene TRBV18 combines with J gene TRBJ2-6; D is uncertain. Germline loops: CDR1 KGHSH, CDR2 LQKENI. With 2 bases removed from V and 0 bases from J, the gap between germline ends came to 8 bases. This CDR3 has 16 amino acids. The CDR3 loop is CASSPSKSSGANVLTF. The CDR3 coding sequence is TGTGCCAGCTCACCATCAAAGAGCTCTGGGGCCAACGTCCTGACTTTC. The full variable domain, with the rest looked up from reference TRBV18 and TRBJ2-6, is NAGVMQNPRHLVRRRGQEARLRCSPMKGHSHVYWYRQLPEEGLKFMVYLQKENIIDESGMPKERFSAEFPKEGPSILRIQQVVRGDSAAYFCASSPSKSSGANVLTFGAGSRLTVL.

This clone showed up just a few times. This sequence joins TRBV7-9 and TRBJ2-4, with a possible D match to TRBD1 (5 bases). The CDR3 is 16 residues long. V was cut by 0 bases and J by 3 bases, with 12 bases left in between. Per the germline V gene, CDR1 is SEHNR and CDR2 is FQNEAQ (reference sequence). In DNA form, the CDR3 reads TGTGCCAGCAGCTTAGCGGGGCAGATCAGCAAAAACATTCAGTACTTC. Protein product: CASSLAGQISKNIQYF.

This clone was detected only a few times. For the CDR3, the DNA is TGTGCCAGCAGCGTAGGGACAGGGGACACTGAAGCTTTCTTT. Translated, it gives CASSVGTGDTEAFF. The J gene is TRBJ1-1, the V gene TRBV7-9; 10 bases match TRBD1. This CDR3 is 14 amino acids long. Germline values: CDR1 SEHNR, CDR2 FQNEAQ (reference sequence). V shed 5 bases and J 3 bases; nucleotides not matched to a gene: 3.

This clone was recorded once. The chain carries TRBV4-1 and TRBJ2-7; 14 bases line up with TRBD2. Trimming cost V 1 base and J 0 bases; bases outside gene matches: 5. The CDR3 runs to 18 residues. In germline, CDR1 is MGHRA, CDR2 YSYEKL. CDR3 amino acids: CASSQGGLAGEHSYEQYF. Here the CDR3 DNA reads TGCGCCAGCAGCCAAGGGGGACTAGCGGGAGAACACTCCTACGAGCAGTACTTC.

This clone has more than one count but fewer than ten. This sequence joins TRBV19 and TRBJ1-6; perhaps TRBD1 as D (6 bases). Looked up from germline, CDR1 is LNHDA and CDR2 is SQIVND (reference sequence). This CDR3 is built from 14 residues. Trimming stripped 7 bases from V and 7 bases from J, with 14 bases between. In DNA form, the CDR3 reads TGTGCCAGTACCCCCGGACAGAACAATTCACCCCTCCACTTT. It specifies CASTPGQNNSPLHF.

Details on this clone: Other DNA sequences within the sample encode an identical CDR3. The chain carries TRBV7-2 and TRBJ1-3; D ambiguous. Trimming shortened V by 1 base and J by 0 bases, and 7 bases separated the two germline ends. Germline V gene lookup returns CDR1 SGHTA and CDR2 FQGNSA. The CDR3 covers 15 residues. The CDR3 region is CASSLVPGSGNTIYF. In nucleotides, the CDR3 is TGTGCCAGCAGCTTAGTGCCGGGCTCTGGAAACACCATATATTTT. The full variable domain, rest sourced from reference TRBV7-2 and TRBJ1-3, is GAGVSQSPSNKVTEKGKDVELRCDPISGHTALYWYRQSLGQGLEFLIYFQGNSAPDKSGLPSDRFSAERTGGSVSTLTIQRTQQEDSAVYLCASSLVPGSGNTIYFGEGSWLTVV.

The V and J genes are TRBV27 and TRBJ2-7; 12 positions match TRBD1. CDR1 is MNHEY, CDR2 SMNVEV, per germline (reference sequence). The length of the CDR3 is 17 residues. J lost 4 bases, V lost 2 bases, and 9 bases had no gene match. CDR3 bases: TGTGCCAGCAGTTTAAGAGGACCGGGACAGGGGGCTTACGAGCAGTACTTC. It specifies CASSLRGPGQGAYEQYF.

This rearrangement joins TRBV5-1 to TRBJ1-2; TRBD1 might be the D (6 bases). This CDR3 has 15 amino acids. Trimming cost V 0 bases and J 0 bases, with 9 bases left between them. Germline V CDR1 and CDR2: SGHRS, YFSETQ. In nucleotides, the CDR3 is TGCGCCAGCAGCTTGGCTAGGACAGCTAACTATGGCTACACCTTC. It encodes CASSLARTANYGYTF.